This T cell receptor beta chain comes out of a study of blood T cell repertoires in COVID-19 (dated by TCRdb to the early 2020s). A note on the overall study: Samples covering the acute and convalescent phases of COVID-19 were provided by collaborators in the United States, Italy and Spain. The material from the prospective study consisted of cDNA or gDNA derived from T cells, B-cell-depleted T cells, or PBMCs. The dataset comprised deeply sampled blood TCRbeta repertoires from subjects exposed to, actively infected with, or recovered from COVID-19. The repertoires were released in a freely available public database meant as a resource for research on the immune response to SARS-CoV-2. The samples were drawn from two sources: the first 160 participants of the ongoing ImmuneRACE study, and approximately 1,300 subjects contributed by 6 global collaborators. A de-identified subject ID, COVID-19 status, age in years and sex were almost always included in the sample metadata. Where HLA class I and class II types were available, the types were taken from metadata supplied by the sample provider, not from assay-based typing. Broader findings and caveats from the paper: The quantity of clinical and demographic metadata differed by source and by participant and was supplied without curation.

Each collaborating institution followed its own protocols to collect whole blood in K2EDTA tubes. For TCRbeta analysis, collaborator samples were shipped as frozen whole blood, as isolated PBMCs, or as DNA extracted from either sample type. The immunoSEQ Assay, a bias-controlled multiplex PCR, was used to amplify TCRbeta CDR3 regions from genomic DNA. Per the original workflow: Within the assay, amplification of reference gene primers was used to estimate how many nucleated cells each sample contained. To quantify the absolute abundance of each unique TCRbeta CDR3 rearrangement, sequence reads were collapsed and filtered. For each sample, productive Simpson clonality was calculated by taking the square root of Simpson's diversity index across productive rearrangements. Imported from immuneACCESS, the table was reduced by TCRdb to in-frame sequences with V and J called. These copies leave out some clones; in studies compared against another copy, an unresolved V gene accounts for under half, and the cause of the remainder is not known. The V and J calls and clone size come from that table; D and trimming were worked out from the DNA. The sample table contains 270,000 or so clones; only one count was recorded for 86% of them. Clones ranked in the top ten supply roughly 8.5% of the sample.

On this clone itself: Its cognate antigen has yet to be identified. No much larger clone exists at a distance of one base, and base qualities are not known.

The specimen was peripheral blood. The clonotype originates from a man aged 35 to 55 with active or convalescent COVID-19.

The CDR3: CASSLDSGTDTQYF. The nucleotides are TGTGCCAGCAGCTTAGACTCGGGCACAGATACGCAGTATTTT. The rearranged segments are TRBV13 and TRBJ2-3, with an unclear D gene assignment. The CDR3 holds 14 amino acids from the cysteine to the phenylalanine. CDR3 DNA is the only sequence kept; it has 42 bases, read in frame from the first base. CDR1 PRHDT and CDR2 FYEKMQ are derived from the germline V gene (reference sequence). V is cut by 1 base and J by 1 base, and the space between the germline ends is 6 bases.